This T cell receptor beta chain was retrieved from a study of blood T cell repertoires in COVID-19. Study-level information: Acute and convalescent COVID-19 samples came from the United States, Italy and Spain. T cells, B-cell-depleted T cells, or PBMCs supplied cDNA or gDNA.

In the source study's methods: It was from reference gene primer amplification that nucleated cell counts were estimated. TCRdb's copy holds only in-frame clones and misses some; the assay was immunoSEQ multiplex PCR. That table gives V, J and clone size, and the DNA gave D and trimming. Of approximately 63,000 clones detected, approximately 80% appear once; the ten largest clones hold roughly 47%. The CDR3 totals 15 residues. The TCR originated in a woman aged 80 or older with acute or convalescent COVID-19. V gene TRBV7-5 combines with J gene TRBJ2-1; the D segment call TRBD2 is taken from the table without a DNA check. TRBV7-5 is classified as a pseudogene. Input material: peripheral blood. The CDR3 protein is CARSLKSGSTNEQFF. DNA of the CDR3: TGTGCCAGAAGCTTAAAAAGCGGGAGCACCAATGAGCAGTTCTTC.